This TCR beta chain was identified during a study of blood T cell repertoires in COVID-19. At the level of the study: PBMCs, B-cell-depleted T cells, or T cells were the source of the cDNA or gDNA that made up the material.

Germline CDR1 reads LNHDA; CDR2 reads SQIVND (reference sequence). The length of the CDR3 is 17 residues. The junction had 6 bases not matched to a gene; V was cut back by 2 bases and J by 0 bases. Across fewer than 25 US areas, participants ranged in age from 18 to 89 years. Original processing methods: Amplifying reference gene primers gave estimates of nucleated cell counts. The data were produced by immunoSEQ multiplex PCR, yet TCRdb's version contains in-frame clones alone and is incomplete. The V and J calls and clone size were taken over from that table, and D and trimming were inferred from the DNA. The repertoire holds 350,000 or so clones, with 80% to 90% as singletons.

Sequencing was done on a sample of PBMCs or T cells enriched from blood (not recorded which). This TCR came from a woman aged 35 to 49 with acute COVID-19. This rearrangement joins TRBV19 to TRBJ2-3; 9 bases are shared with TRBD1. For the CDR3, the DNA is TGTGCCAGTAGTATAATCGGACAGGGGACCAGCACAGATACGCAGTATTTT. Residues: CASSIIGQGTSTDTQYF.